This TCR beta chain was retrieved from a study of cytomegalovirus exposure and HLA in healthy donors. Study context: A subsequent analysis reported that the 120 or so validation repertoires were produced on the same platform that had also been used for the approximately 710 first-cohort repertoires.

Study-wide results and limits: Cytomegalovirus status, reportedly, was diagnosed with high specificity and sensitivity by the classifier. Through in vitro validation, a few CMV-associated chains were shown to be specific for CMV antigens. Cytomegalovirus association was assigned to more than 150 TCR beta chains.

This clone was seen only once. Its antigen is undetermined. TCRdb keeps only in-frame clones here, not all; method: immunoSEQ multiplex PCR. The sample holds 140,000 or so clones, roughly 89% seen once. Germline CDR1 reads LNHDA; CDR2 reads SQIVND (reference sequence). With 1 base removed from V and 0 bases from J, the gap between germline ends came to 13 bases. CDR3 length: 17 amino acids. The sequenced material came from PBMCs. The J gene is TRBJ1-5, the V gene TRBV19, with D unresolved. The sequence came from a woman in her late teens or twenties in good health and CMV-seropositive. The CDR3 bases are TGTGCCAGTAGTATAGCTTCTCGGTATGTTAGCAATCAGCCCCAGCATTTT. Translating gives CASSIASRYVSNQPQHF.